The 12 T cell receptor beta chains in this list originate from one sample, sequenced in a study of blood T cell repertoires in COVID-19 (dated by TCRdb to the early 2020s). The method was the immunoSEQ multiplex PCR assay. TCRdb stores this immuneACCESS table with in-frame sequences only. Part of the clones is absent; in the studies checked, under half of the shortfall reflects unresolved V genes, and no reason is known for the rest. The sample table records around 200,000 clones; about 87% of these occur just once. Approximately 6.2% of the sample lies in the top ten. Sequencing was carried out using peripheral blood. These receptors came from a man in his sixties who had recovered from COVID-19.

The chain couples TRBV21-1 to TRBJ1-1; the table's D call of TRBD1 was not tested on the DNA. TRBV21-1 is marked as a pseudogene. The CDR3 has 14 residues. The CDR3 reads CASSQGDEEAEAFF. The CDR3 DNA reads TGTGCCAGCTCCCAGGGGGATGAAGAGGCTGAAGCTTTCTTT.

CDR3 sequence reads: CASSRSGTGYNYGYTF. In DNA, the CDR3 is TGTGCCAGCAGCCGATCCGGGACAGGCTATAACTATGGCTACACCTTC. The chain joins TRBV5-4 to TRBJ1-2, with 8 bases aligning to TRBD1. The germline V gene encodes CDR1 SGHNT and CDR2 YYREEE (reference sequence). Trimming took 4 bases from V and 1 from J; bases not matched to a gene: 9. This CDR3 region has 16 residues.

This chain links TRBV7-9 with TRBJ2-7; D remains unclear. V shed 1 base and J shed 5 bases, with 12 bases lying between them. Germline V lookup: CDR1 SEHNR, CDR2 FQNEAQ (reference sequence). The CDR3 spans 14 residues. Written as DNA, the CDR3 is TGTGCCAGCAGCTTAGTCCCCTCAACAAACGAGCAGTACTTC. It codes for CASSLVPSTNEQYF.

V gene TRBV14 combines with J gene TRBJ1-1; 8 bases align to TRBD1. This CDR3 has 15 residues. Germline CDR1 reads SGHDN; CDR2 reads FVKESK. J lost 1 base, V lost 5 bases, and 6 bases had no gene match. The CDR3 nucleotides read TGTGCCAGCAGCTTCCGGACAGGGTGGAACACTGAAGCTTTCTTT. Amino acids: CASSFRTGWNTEAFF.

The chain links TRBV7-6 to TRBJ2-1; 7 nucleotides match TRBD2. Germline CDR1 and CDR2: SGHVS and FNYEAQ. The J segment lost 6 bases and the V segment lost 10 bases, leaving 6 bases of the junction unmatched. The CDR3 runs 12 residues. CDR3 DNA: TGTGCCACTGGGGGGGTCCCCAATGAGCAGTTCTTC. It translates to CATGGVPNEQFF. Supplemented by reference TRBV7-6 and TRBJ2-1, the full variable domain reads GAGVSQSPRYKVTKRGQDVALRCDPISGHVSLYWYRQALGQGPEFLTYFNYEAQQDKSGLPNDRFSAERPEGSISTLTIQRTEQRDSAMYRCATGGVPNEQFFGPGTRLTVL.

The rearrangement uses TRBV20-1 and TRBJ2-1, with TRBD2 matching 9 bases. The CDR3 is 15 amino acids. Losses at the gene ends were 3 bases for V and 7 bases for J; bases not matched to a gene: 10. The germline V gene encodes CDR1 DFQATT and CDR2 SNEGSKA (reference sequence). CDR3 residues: CSASGGRAEGNEQFF. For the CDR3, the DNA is TGCAGTGCTAGTGGCGGGAGGGCCGAGGGGAATGAGCAGTTCTTC.

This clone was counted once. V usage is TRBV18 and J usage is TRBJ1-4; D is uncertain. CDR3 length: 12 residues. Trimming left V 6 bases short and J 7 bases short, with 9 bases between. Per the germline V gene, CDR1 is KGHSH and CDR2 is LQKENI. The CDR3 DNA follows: TGTGCCAGCTCGGTGGAGGGTGAAAAACTGTTTTTT. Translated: CASSVEGEKLFF. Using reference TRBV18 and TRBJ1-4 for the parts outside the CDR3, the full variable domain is NAGVMQNPRHLVRRRGQEARLRCSPMKGHSHVYWYRQLPEEGLKFMVYLQKENIIDESGMPKERFSAEFPKEGPSILRIQQVVRGDSAAYFCASSVEGEKLFFGSGTQLSVL.

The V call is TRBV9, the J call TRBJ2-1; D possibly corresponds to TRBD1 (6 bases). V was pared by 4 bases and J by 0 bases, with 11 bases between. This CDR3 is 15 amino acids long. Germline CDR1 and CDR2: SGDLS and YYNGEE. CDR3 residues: CASSPSGVSYNEQFF. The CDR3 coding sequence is TGTGCCAGCAGCCCCTCAGGGGTCTCCTACAATGAGCAGTTCTTC.

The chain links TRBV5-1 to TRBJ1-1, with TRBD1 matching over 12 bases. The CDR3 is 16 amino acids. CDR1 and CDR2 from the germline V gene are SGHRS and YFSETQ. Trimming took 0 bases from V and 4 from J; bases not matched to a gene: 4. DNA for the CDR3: TGCGCCAGCAGCTTGGTAGGGACAGGGGGCGTCACTGAAGCTTTCTTT. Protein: CASSLVGTGGVTEAFF.

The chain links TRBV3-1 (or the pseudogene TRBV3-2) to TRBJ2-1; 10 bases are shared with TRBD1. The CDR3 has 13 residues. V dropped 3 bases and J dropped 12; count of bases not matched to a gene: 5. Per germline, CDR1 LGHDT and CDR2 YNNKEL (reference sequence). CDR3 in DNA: TGTGCCAGCAGCCAGGGACAGGGGCTCTTGCAGTTCTTC. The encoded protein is CASSQGQGLLQFF.

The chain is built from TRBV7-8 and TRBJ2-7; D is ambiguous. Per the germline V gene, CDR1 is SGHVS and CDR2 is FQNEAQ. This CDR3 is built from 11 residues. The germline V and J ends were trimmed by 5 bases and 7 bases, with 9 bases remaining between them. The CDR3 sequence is CASSPDREQYF. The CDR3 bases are TGTGCCAGCAGCCCCGATCGGGAGCAGTACTTC.

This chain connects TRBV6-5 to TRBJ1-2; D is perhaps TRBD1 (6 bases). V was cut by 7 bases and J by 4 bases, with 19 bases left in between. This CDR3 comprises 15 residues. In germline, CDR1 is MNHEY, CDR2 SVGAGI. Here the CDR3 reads CASTGAPTGLYGYTF. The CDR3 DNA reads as TGTGCCAGCACCGGGGCGCCGACAGGCCTCTATGGCTACACCTTC.